This T cell receptor (beta chain) originates from a study of T cell responses to AZD1222 COVID-19 vaccine. The table came from immunoSEQ multiplex PCR; TCRdb's copy has only in-frame clones and leaves some out. Of 90,000 or so clones listed, roughly 85% are singletons. Whole-study findings and limits: Donors were chiefly white British, with a greater number of females, and clonal diversity was perhaps underestimated.

The CDR3 length is 13 residues. Trimming shortened V by 1 base and J by 1 base, and 5 bases separated the two germline ends. Germline lookup yields CDR1 SGDLS and CDR2 YYNGEE. The count of this clone is one. The antigen is unknown. The rearrangement joins TRBV9 to TRBJ1-1, with D unclear. The TCR was taken from an adult in good health. Source: peripheral blood, taken on day 0 of AZD1222 vaccination. The CDR3 DNA is TGTGCCAGCAGCGTAACGGAGAACACTGAAGCTTTCTTT. It is translated as CASSVTENTEAFF. The entire variable domain, with the rest obtained from reference TRBV9 and TRBJ1-1, is as follows: DSGVTQTPKHLITATGQRVTLRCSPRSGDLSVYWYQQSLDQGLQFLIQYYNGEERAKGNILERFSAQQFPDLHSELNLSSLELGDSALYFCASSVTENTEAFFGQGTRLTVV.